The 21 T cell receptor beta chains reported below all come from one sample, sequenced in a study of PD-1 blockade in classical Hodgkin lymphoma. Libraries were prepared by immunoSEQ multiplex PCR; TCRdb keeps only in-frame clonotypes and omits some of them. This table holds about 97,000 clones, approximately 88% found once. Exposure to brentuximab vedotin varied, and each patient had relapsed following autologous stem cell transplantation. The sequences come from peripheral blood mononuclear cells (PBMCs), collected at baseline. These receptors all come from a human donor with classical Hodgkin lymphoma.

The chain recombines TRBV27 with TRBJ1-2; perhaps TRBD1 as D (6 bases). Germline CDR1 MNHEY, CDR2 SMNVEV (reference sequence). V shed 3 bases and J shed 4 bases, with 15 bases lying between them. This CDR3 has 15 residues. The CDR3 loop reads CASSFGLGRGYGYTF. DNA of the CDR3: TGTGCCAGCAGTTTCGGATTAGGCAGGGGCTATGGCTACACCTTC.

The chain links TRBV11-2 to TRBJ2-1; D could derive from TRBD1 or TRBD2 (6 bases each). Trimming stripped 5 bases from V and 2 bases from J, with 16 bases between. Per germline, CDR1 SGHAT and CDR2 FQNNGV. The CDR3 has 16 residues. CDR3 DNA sequence: TGTGCCAGCAGCCCTAGGGGGGCGGGTACCTACAATGAGCAGTTCTTC. Translation: CASSPRGAGTYNEQFF.

J is TRBJ2-7 and V is TRBV10-3; 7 positions agree with TRBD1. The CDR3 extends over 15 amino acids. V trimming: 4 bases; J trimming: 2 bases; junction bases outside the gene matches: 8. Germline CDR1 and CDR2: ENHRY and SYGVKD. The CDR3 spells CAISAGQVAPYEQYF. The CDR3 region has the DNA TGTGCCATCAGTGCCGGACAGGTCGCGCCCTACGAGCAGTACTTC.

This clone was detected only a few times. The chain employs TRBV4-2 and TRBJ1-1; D is uncertain. The CDR3 sequence is 16 residues long. The germline CDR1 and CDR2 sequences are LGHNA and YNFKEQ. Trimming removed 0 bases from V and 4 bases from J, with 15 bases in between. The CDR3 reads CASSQEQWQVITEAFF. The CDR3 bases are TGTGCCAGCAGCCAAGAACAGTGGCAGGTAATCACTGAAGCTTTCTTT.

Only a few counts were recorded for this clone. The chain links TRBV2 to TRBJ2-3; 8 nucleotides match TRBD2. With 10 bases clipped from V and 4 bases from J, the junction kept 10 bases outside the gene matches. CDR3 length: 14 residues. Germline V gene sequence: CDR1 SNHLY, CDR2 FYNNEI. The CDR3 loop reads CAIKKPGGPDTQYF. CDR3 in DNA: TGTGCCATCAAAAAACCGGGAGGGCCAGATACGCAGTATTTT.

J is TRBJ2-7 and V is TRBV7-9; TRBD2 agrees at 7 bases. The CDR3 sequence is 15 residues long. Losses at the gene ends were 1 base for V and 5 bases for J; bases not matched to a gene: 8. CDR1 is SEHNR, CDR2 FQNEAQ, per germline (reference sequence). In DNA, the CDR3 is TGTGCCAGCAGCTTAGAAGAGGGAGGGCCGCACGAGCAGTACTTC. It is translated as CASSLEEGGPHEQYF.

The rearrangement uses TRBV7-9 and TRBJ1-2; perhaps TRBD1 as D (5 bases). CDR1 is SEHNR and CDR2 is FQNEAQ in the germline V gene (reference sequence). The CDR3 is 16 residues long. The V and J ends lost 5 bases and 8 bases respectively, with 24 bases between them. DNA for the CDR3: TGTGCCAGCAGCCCCCAGAGGTCCGGACAAGTAATGGGCTACACCTTC. Its protein is CASSPQRSGQVMGYTF.

This clone was seen more than once but under ten times. V usage is TRBV9 and J usage is TRBJ2-3; TRBD2 matches 12 bases. This CDR3 is 15 amino acids long. Germline CDR1 reads SGDLS; CDR2 reads YYNGEE. With 6 bases clipped from V and 2 bases from J, the junction kept 4 bases outside the gene matches. The CDR3 coding sequence is TGTGCCAGCAACGGACTAGCGGGGAACACAGATACGCAGTATTTT. It specifies CASNGLAGNTDTQYF.

This clone was picked up one time. The V and J genes are TRBV5-1 and TRBJ2-4; 8 bases align to TRBD1. V lost 4 bases and J lost 1; bases outside the gene matches: 7. The CDR3 has 16 amino acids. CDR1 is SGHRS and CDR2 is YFSETQ in the germline V gene. CDR3 in amino acids: CASSGQGGMAKNIQYF. In DNA, the CDR3 is TGCGCCAGCAGCGGACAGGGTGGAATGGCCAAAAACATTCAGTACTTC.

This rearrangement joins TRBV7-9 to TRBJ2-5; D gene uncertain. The J call may not be correct, given that the DNA end is closer to TRBJ2-7. This CDR3 contains 11 residues. Germline loops: CDR1 SEHNR, CDR2 FQNEAQ (reference sequence). As DNA, the CDR3 is TGTGCCAGCAGTTCTAAGCACGAGCAGTACTTC. As protein: CASSSKHEQYF.

This clone has just one count. The chain combines TRBV7-2 with TRBJ2-7; D not resolved. The CDR3 is 12 amino acids. The V gene lost 6 bases and the J gene lost 3 bases, with 9 bases spanning the gap. Germline CDR1 SGHTA, CDR2 FQGNSA. CDR3 residues: CASSNDVYEQYF. Written as DNA, the CDR3 is TGTGCCAGCAGTAATGACGTCTACGAGCAGTACTTC.

The chain has TRBV6-5 and TRBJ1-1, with D unclear. V was shortened by 4 bases and J by 1 base, with 7 bases between the two germline ends. Per germline, CDR1 MNHEY and CDR2 SVGAGI. CDR3 length: 13 residues. The CDR3 DNA reads TGTGCCAGCAGTTTGGGCCCGAACACTGAAGCTTTCTTT. Translation gives CASSLGPNTEAFF.

There are a few counts of this clone. The V gene is TRBV10-3, the J gene TRBJ1-1, with no clear D. The CDR3 is 14 amino acids. Between the trimmed V and J ends, which lost 2 bases and 1 base, there was a span of 8 bases. Germline V gene data show CDR1 as ENHRY and CDR2 as SYGVKD. CDR3 in DNA: TGTGCCATCAGTGAGCACGGAAGGAACACTGAAGCTTTCTTT. Translated, it gives CAISEHGRNTEAFF.

This chain connects TRBV6-5 to TRBJ2-7; the D is unclear. Trimming removed 2 bases at V and 0 bases at J, with 8 bases between. The germline gives CDR1 MNHEY, CDR2 SVGAGI. The CDR3 has 14 residues. The chain's CDR3 is CASSYDASSYEQYF. Here the CDR3 DNA reads TGTGCCAGCAGTTACGACGCCAGCTCCTACGAGCAGTACTTC.

This clone has only one observation. The chain couples TRBV15 to TRBJ2-2; D gene unclear. The CDR3 loop spans 18 amino acids. Germline-derived CDR1 and CDR2 are LNHNV and YYDKDF (reference sequence). The V and J ends lost 0 bases and 1 base respectively, with 15 bases between them. In nucleotides, the CDR3 is TGTGCCACCAGCAGAGACCTCCTGGGTGGGGTGAACACCGGGGAGCTGTTTTTT. Its protein product is CATSRDLLGGVNTGELFF.

J is TRBJ2-3 and V is TRBV4-3; D is perhaps TRBD1 or TRBD2 (5 bases each). The V end was cut by 0 bases, the J end by 5 bases, with 12 bases between. The CDR3 covers 15 residues. Germline lookup yields CDR1 LGHNA and CDR2 YSLEER. CDR3 protein: CASSQDEGLGDTQYF. The CDR3 bases are TGCGCCAGCAGCCAAGACGAGGGGTTGGGAGATACGCAGTATTTT.

The chain joins TRBV4-3 to TRBJ2-7; perhaps TRBD2 as D (5 bases). The germline CDR1 and CDR2 sequences are LGHNA and YSLEER. V lost 1 base to trimming and J lost 4 bases, with 14 bases between them. CDR3 length: 15 amino acids. CDR3 sequence (DNA): TGCGCCAGCAGCCAAGTGGCTAGCTCTTCTTACGAGCAGTACTTC. Amino acids: CASSQVASSSYEQYF.

The rearrangement joins TRBV11-2 to TRBJ2-1, with D perhaps TRBD2 (5 bases). The CDR3 has 12 amino acids. V lost 5 bases and J 7 bases, leaving 9 bases between the germline ends. Per germline, CDR1 SGHAT and CDR2 FQNNGV. CDR3 DNA: TGTGCCAGCAGCCCGCAGCGGAATGAGCAGTTCTTC. Encoded protein: CASSPQRNEQFF.

The CDR3 here is CASSYSWGQGDDEQYF. The CDR3 nucleotides read TGTGCCAGCAGCTACAGCTGGGGACAGGGTGATGACGAGCAGTACTTC. J is TRBJ2-7 and V is TRBV7-2; 9 bases align to TRBD1. CDR1 and CDR2 (germline): SGHTA, FQGNSA. V lost 4 bases, J lost 5 bases, and 12 bases stayed unmatched. This CDR3 is built from 16 residues.

V usage is TRBV5-6 and J usage is TRBJ1-4; perhaps TRBD1 as D (6 bases). The CDR3 has 14 amino acids. Between the trimmed V and J ends, which lost 4 bases and 4 bases, there was a span of 11 bases. Per the germline V gene, CDR1 is SGHDT and CDR2 is YYEEEE. CDR3 nucleotide sequence: TGTGCCAGCAGCCTCGGGACACTTAATGAAAAACTGTTTTTT. Its translation is CASSLGTLNEKLFF. Supplemented by reference TRBV5-6 and TRBJ1-4, the full variable domain reads DAGVTQSPTHLIKTRGQQVTLRCSPKSGHDTVSWYQQALGQGPQFIFQYYEEEERQRGNFPDRFSGHQFPNYSSELNVNALLLGDSALYLCASSLGTLNEKLFFGSGTQLSVL.

This clone was recorded only once. The V gene is TRBV10-3, the J gene TRBJ2-1; D is possibly TRBD1 (5 bases). The length of the CDR3 is 12 residues. Deletions cut 6 bases from V and 5 bases from J, with 8 bases between. Germline V CDR1 and CDR2: ENHRY, SYGVKD. The CDR3 loop reads CAISLTDNEQFF. DNA for the CDR3: TGTGCCATCAGCCTGACAGACAATGAGCAGTTCTTC.